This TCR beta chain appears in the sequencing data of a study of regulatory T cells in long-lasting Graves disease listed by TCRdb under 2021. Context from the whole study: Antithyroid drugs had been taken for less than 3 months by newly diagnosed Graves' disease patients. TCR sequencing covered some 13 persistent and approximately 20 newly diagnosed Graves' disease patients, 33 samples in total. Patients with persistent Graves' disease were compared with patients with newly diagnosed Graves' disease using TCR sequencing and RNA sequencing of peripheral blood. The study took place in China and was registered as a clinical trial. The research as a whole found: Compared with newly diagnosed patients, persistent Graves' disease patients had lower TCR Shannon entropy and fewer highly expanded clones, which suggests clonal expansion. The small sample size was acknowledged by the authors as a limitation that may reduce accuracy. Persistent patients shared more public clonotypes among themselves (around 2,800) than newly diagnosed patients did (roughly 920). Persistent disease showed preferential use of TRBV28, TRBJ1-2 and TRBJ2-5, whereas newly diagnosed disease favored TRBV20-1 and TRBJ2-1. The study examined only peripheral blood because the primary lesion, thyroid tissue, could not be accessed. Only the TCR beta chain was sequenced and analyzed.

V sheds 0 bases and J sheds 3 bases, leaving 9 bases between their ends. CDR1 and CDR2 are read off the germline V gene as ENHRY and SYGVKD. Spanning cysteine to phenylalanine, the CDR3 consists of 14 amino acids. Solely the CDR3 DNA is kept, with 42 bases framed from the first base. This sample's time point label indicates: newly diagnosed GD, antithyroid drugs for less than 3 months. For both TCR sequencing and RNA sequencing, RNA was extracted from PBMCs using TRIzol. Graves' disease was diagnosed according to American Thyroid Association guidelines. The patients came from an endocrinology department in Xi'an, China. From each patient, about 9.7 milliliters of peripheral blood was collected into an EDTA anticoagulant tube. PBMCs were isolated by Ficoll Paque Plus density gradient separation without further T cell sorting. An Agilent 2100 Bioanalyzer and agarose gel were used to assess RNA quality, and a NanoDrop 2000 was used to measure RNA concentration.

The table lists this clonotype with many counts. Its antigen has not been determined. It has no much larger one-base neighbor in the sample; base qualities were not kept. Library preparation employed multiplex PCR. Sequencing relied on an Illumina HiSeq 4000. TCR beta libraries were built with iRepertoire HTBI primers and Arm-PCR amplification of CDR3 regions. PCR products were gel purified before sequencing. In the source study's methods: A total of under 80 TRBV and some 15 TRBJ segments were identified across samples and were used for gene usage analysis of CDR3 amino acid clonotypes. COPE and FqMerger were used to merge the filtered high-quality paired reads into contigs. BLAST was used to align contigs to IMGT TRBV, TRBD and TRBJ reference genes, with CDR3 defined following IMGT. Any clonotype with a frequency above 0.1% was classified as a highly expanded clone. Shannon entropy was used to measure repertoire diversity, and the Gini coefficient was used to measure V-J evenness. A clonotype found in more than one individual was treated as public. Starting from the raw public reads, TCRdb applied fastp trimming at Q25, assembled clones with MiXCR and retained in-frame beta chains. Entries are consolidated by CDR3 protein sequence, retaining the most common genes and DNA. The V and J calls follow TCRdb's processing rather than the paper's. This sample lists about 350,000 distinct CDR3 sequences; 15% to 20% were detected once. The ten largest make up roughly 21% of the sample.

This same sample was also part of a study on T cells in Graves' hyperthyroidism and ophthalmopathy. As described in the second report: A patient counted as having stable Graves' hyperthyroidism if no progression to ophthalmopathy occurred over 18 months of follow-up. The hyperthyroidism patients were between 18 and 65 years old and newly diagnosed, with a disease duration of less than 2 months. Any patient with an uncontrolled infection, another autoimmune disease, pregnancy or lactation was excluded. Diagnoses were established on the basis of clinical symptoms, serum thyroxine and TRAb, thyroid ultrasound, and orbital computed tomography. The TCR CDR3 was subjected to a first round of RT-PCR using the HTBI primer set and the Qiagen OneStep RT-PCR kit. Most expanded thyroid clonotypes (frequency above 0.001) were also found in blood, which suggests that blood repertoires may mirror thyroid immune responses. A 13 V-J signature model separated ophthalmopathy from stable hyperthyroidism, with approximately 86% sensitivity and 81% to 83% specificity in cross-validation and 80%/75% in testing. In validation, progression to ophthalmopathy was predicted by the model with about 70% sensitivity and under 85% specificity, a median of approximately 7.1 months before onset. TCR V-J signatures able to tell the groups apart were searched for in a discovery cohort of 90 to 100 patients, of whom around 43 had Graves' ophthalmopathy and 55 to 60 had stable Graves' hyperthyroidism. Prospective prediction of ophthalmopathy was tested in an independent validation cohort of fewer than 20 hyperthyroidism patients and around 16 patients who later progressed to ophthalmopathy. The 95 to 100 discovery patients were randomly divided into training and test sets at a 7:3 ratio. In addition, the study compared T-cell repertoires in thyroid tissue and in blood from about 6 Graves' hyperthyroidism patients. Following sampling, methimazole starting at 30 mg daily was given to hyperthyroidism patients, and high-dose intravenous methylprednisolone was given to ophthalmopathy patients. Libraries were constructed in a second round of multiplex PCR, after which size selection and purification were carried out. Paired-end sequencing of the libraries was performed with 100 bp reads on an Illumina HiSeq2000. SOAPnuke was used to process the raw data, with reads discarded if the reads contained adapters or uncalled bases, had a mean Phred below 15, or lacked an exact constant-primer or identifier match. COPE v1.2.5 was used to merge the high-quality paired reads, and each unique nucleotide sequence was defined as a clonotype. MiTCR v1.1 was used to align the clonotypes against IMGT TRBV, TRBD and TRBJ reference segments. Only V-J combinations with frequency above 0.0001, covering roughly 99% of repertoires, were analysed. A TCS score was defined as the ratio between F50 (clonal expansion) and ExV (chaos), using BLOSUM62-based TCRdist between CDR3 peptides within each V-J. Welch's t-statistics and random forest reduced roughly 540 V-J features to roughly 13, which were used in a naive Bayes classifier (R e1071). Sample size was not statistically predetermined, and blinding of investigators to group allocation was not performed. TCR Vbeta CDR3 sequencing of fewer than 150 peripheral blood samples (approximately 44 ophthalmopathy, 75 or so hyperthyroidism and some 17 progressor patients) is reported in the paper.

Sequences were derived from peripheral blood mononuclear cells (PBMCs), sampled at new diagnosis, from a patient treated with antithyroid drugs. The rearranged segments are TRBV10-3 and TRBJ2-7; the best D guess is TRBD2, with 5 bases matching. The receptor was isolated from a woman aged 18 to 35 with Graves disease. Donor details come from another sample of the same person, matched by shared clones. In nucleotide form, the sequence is TGTGCCATCAGTGAGTCTCCGGGGAGCTACGAGCAGTACTTC. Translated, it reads CAISESPGSYEQYF.